A single sample gave rise to the 28 T cell receptor beta chains below, sequenced in a study of blood T cells in healthy people across ages. A sample-barcoded 5' primer and a J-beta primer mix were used in a second PCR of roughly 6 to 12 cycles. MiXCR, applied by TCRdb to the 5' RACE reads, yields one record per CDR3 protein. The top ten clones hold just over 4% of a sample with some 1.5 million distinct CDR3 sequences, roughly two fifths of them seen once. The sample consisted of blood. The receptors originated from a woman younger than 30 in good health.

A remark on this clonotype: This probably arose from a read error, given a far larger clone one base away. This chain uses TRBV7-2 with TRBJ2-1, with D uncertain. This CDR3 spans 13 amino acids. The germline V gene encodes CDR1 SGHTA and CDR2 FQGNSA. In DNA form, the CDR3 reads TGTGCCAGCAGCTTAGATGGTTACAGTGAGCAGTTCTTC. It codes for CASSLDGYSEQFF.

This chain uses TRBV7-6 with TRBJ2-1, with D perhaps given as TRBD1 or TRBD2 (6 bases each). Matching the DNA end better, TRBJ2-7 makes the J call doubtful. CDR1 is SGHVS, CDR2 FNYEAQ, per germline. The CDR3 has 16 amino acids. CDR3 coding DNA: TGTGCCAGCAGCTTAGAGGCAATCGGGGGCTACAATGAGCAGTACTTC. Its translation: CASSLEAIGGYNEQYF.

This clonotype was seen a single time. The rearrangement links TRBV3-1 to TRBJ2-1; 10 nucleotides agree with TRBD2. Germline CDR1 and CDR2: LGHDT and YNNKEL (reference sequence). The CDR3 contains 18 residues. The V gene end was trimmed by 0 bases and the J gene end by 6 bases; junction bases not matched to a gene: 11. CDR3 sequence: CASSQDVGAGGPGNEQFF. Written as DNA, the CDR3 is TGTGCCAGCAGCCAAGATGTTGGAGCGGGAGGGCCAGGCAATGAGCAGTTCTTC.

This clonotype was detected only a few times. This may be a read error: a much more frequent sequence differs by one nucleotide. This sequence joins TRBV12-3 or TRBV12-4 and TRBJ2-7, with TRBD2 matching over 9 bases. CDR3 length: 17 amino acids. Unmatched junction bases numbered 16, after V lost 3 bases and J lost 7 bases. CDR3 residues: CASSLGLAGSSYNEQYF. The CDR3 nucleotides read TGTGCCAGCAGTTTGGGTCTAGCGGGGAGCTCCTACAATGAGCAGTACTTC.

The genes are TRBV4-1 and TRBJ1-2, with 7 bases that match TRBD1. This CDR3 contains 16 residues. Germline values: CDR1 MGHRA, CDR2 YSYEKL. J lost 7 bases, V lost 2 bases, and 13 bases had no gene match. CDR3 loop: CASSQPRQGGFSGYTF. CDR3 bases: TGCGCCAGCAGCCAACCCAGACAGGGTGGTTTTAGTGGCTACACCTTC.

The J gene is TRBJ2-1, the V gene TRBV12-3 or TRBV12-4; TRBD2 aligns across 11 bases. The CDR3 contains 18 residues. V gave up 4 bases and J gave up 5 bases; unmatched junction bases: 13. Written as DNA, the CDR3 is TGTGCCAGCAGTTCCATATTCCGTATTAGCGGGGGGGACAATGAGCAGTTCTTC. It is translated as CASSSIFRISGGDNEQFF.

The V call is TRBV7-2, the J call TRBJ2-1; D is perhaps TRBD2 (5 bases). The V end lost 6 bases, the J end lost 8 bases, and 14 bases lay between the germline ends. The CDR3 has 13 amino acids. The germline V gene encodes CDR1 SGHTA and CDR2 FQGNSA. CDR3 in DNA: TGTGCCAGCAGTTCTAGAGGAGGCCATGAGCAGTTCTTC. Its translation is CASSSRGGHEQFF.

This clonotype showed up just a few times. This chain links TRBV20-1 with TRBJ2-5, with D possibly TRBD2 on 5 matching bases. The V gene's germline CDR1 is DFQATT and CDR2 SNEGSKA (reference sequence). The CDR3 length is 13 residues. Trimming shortened V by 3 bases and J by 0 bases, and 8 bases separated the two germline ends. In DNA, the CDR3 is TGCAGTGCTAGTGAGGGATACCAAGAGACCCAGTACTTC. Translation gives CSASEGYQETQYF.

The sample holds a few counts of this clonotype. Its ends do not fully match the called genes, so a read error is possible. V gene TRBV5-1 combines with J gene TRBJ2-3; TRBD2 matches at 7 bases. CDR1 and CDR2 (germline): SGHRS, YFSETQ. The CDR3 is made up of 15 amino acids. CDR3 DNA: TGTGCCAGCAGCTTCGCGGGAGTGGGCACAGATACGCAGTATTTT. Translation: CASSFAGVGTDTQYF.

Remarks on this clonotype: At one of its ends the junction is not consistent with the germline gene, which may arise from a read error. V and J are TRBV5-1 and TRBJ2-7; D might be TRBD1 or TRBD2, each matching 5 bases. The CDR3 loop spans 14 amino acids. Germline V gene lookup returns CDR1 SGHRS and CDR2 YFSETQ. The CDR3 nucleotides are TGCGCCGGCAGCCCCTCGGGACGGCTCTACGAGCAGTACTTC. This codes for CAGSPSGRLYEQYF.

The rearrangement joins TRBV9 to TRBJ2-1; TRBD2 aligns across 10 bases. CDR3 length: 16 residues. Looked up from germline, CDR1 is SGDLS and CDR2 is YYNGEE. Trimming took 0 bases from V and 3 from J; bases not matched to a gene: 3. The CDR3 DNA follows: TGTGCCAGCAGCGTAGAAGGGACTAGCGTCTACAATGAGCAGTTCTTC. It yields the protein CASSVEGTSVYNEQFF.

The V gene is TRBV7-2, the J gene TRBJ1-1; D call uncertain. The germline V gene encodes CDR1 SGHTA and CDR2 FQGNSA. This CDR3 region has 14 residues. The V gene lost 5 bases and the J gene lost 4 bases, with 14 bases spanning the gap. The CDR3 coding sequence is TGTGCCAGCAGCCCATTCGGGGATCGCACTGAAGCTTTCTTT. It translates to CASSPFGDRTEAFF.

The chain couples TRBV27 to TRBJ1-2; 10 positions agree with TRBD1. Germline V lookup: CDR1 MNHEY, CDR2 SMNVEV (reference sequence). Trimming took 6 bases from V and 6 from J; bases not matched to a gene: 10. CDR3 length: 15 residues. CDR3 coding DNA: TGTGCCAGCAGCCCATGGGACAGGGGCCGTGATGGCTACACCTTC. As protein: CASSPWDRGRDGYTF.

This clonotype was counted between two and nine times. The chain uses TRBV7-9 and TRBJ1-2, with no clear D. Germline CDR1 is SEHNR and CDR2 is FQNEAQ (reference sequence). The CDR3 covers 13 residues. The ends were cut back, 6 bases at V and 3 bases at J, with 11 bases in the middle. For the CDR3, the DNA is TGTGCCAGCAGTTGGACGGACTACTATGGCTACACCTTC. It yields the protein CASSWTDYYGYTF.

This clonotype turned up a few times. V and J are TRBV27 and TRBJ2-1; D possibly corresponds to TRBD2 (6 bases). CDR3 size: 16 residues. V was cut by 2 bases and J by 0 bases, with 11 bases left in between. CDR1 is MNHEY and CDR2 is SMNVEV in the germline V gene (reference sequence). Here the CDR3 reads CASSLVLAPSYNEQFF. Here the CDR3 DNA reads TGTGCCAGCAGTTTAGTACTAGCCCCCTCCTACAATGAGCAGTTCTTC.

This clonotype came up once. V and J are TRBV19 and TRBJ1-2; TRBD1 matches at 7 bases. Looked up from germline, CDR1 is LNHDA and CDR2 is SQIVND (reference sequence). V was pared by 7 bases and J by 1 base, with 6 bases of the junction left unmatched. The CDR3 totals 14 residues. Here the CDR3 DNA reads TGTGCCAGTACCTTGACAGGGAATAACTATGGCTACACCTTC. Its translation: CASTLTGNNYGYTF.

As DNA, the CDR3 is TGCAGTGCTAGAGACCCTAGCGGAGGGGTCTCTGGCTACGAGCAGTACTTC. Translated, it gives CSARDPSGGVSGYEQYF. The chain uses TRBV20-1 and TRBJ2-7, with 7 bases aligning to TRBD2. The CDR3 extends over 17 amino acids. After removal of 0 bases from V and 3 bases from J, the junction contained 14 bases not matched to a gene. Germline V gene lookup returns CDR1 DFQATT and CDR2 SNEGSKA (reference sequence).

Written as DNA, the CDR3 is TGCGCCAGCAGCCAAGGCCGGGACAGGGACGGCTACACCTTC. Amino acids: CASSQGRDRDGYTF. The chain combines TRBV4-1 with TRBJ1-2; 9 nucleotides match TRBD1. With V trimmed by 1 base and J by 8 bases, 5 bases remained unmatched. The V gene's germline CDR1 is MGHRA and CDR2 YSYEKL. The CDR3 extends over 14 amino acids.

In this sample, this clonotype turned up a few times. J is TRBJ2-1 and V is TRBV6-5; TRBD2 matches 9 bases. CDR1 and CDR2 (germline): MNHEY, SVGAGI. This CDR3 spans 16 amino acids. The junction had 12 bases not matched to a gene; V was cut back by 6 bases and J by 6 bases. CDR3 loop: CASSGYPASGINEQFF. The CDR3, as DNA: TGTGCCAGCAGCGGATACCCTGCTAGCGGGATCAATGAGCAGTTCTTC.

The chain recombines TRBV7-6 with TRBJ2-7; TRBD2 aligns across 11 bases. The junction had 13 bases not matched to a gene; V was cut back by 5 bases and J by 7 bases. In germline, CDR1 is SGHVS, CDR2 FNYEAQ. The CDR3 length is 16 residues. The CDR3 is CASSDAGTSGSNEQYF. As DNA, the CDR3 is TGTGCCAGCAGCGATGCCGGGACTAGCGGTAGCAATGAGCAGTACTTC.

This chain uses TRBV4-3 with TRBJ1-2; TRBD1 agrees at 9 bases. The CDR3 runs 16 residues. Trimming at V came to 0 bases and at J to 1 base, leaving 3 bases not matched to a gene. Germline V lookup: CDR1 LGHNA, CDR2 YSLEER. The CDR3 loop reads CASSQDHRGLNYGYTF. The CDR3 DNA sequence: TGCGCCAGCAGCCAAGATCACAGGGGGCTTAACTATGGCTACACCTTC.

The CDR3 DNA reads as TGCAGTGCTAGAGAGGGGGGGTCGGGATTCTATGGCTACACCTTC. Translating it yields CSAREGGSGFYGYTF. The chain couples TRBV20-1 to TRBJ1-2; TRBD1 might be the D (5 bases). V shed 0 bases and J shed 4 bases, with 15 bases lying between them. This CDR3 has 15 residues. Per the germline V gene, CDR1 is DFQATT and CDR2 is SNEGSKA (reference sequence).

A few counts support this clonotype. The chain joins TRBV20-1 to TRBJ1-2; D gene unclear. This CDR3 contains 11 residues. Germline assignment: CDR1 DFQATT and CDR2 SNEGSKA (reference sequence). Trimming pared 2 bases from V and 7 bases from J, leaving 8 bases between. CDR3 amino acids: CSARRSLGYTF. CDR3 DNA: TGCAGTGCTAGAAGGTCCCTTGGCTACACCTTC.

The gene calls are TRBV9 and TRBJ2-1; D gene uncertain. V was clipped by 4 bases and J by 2 bases, with 19 bases between them. The CDR3 has 17 amino acids. Germline V gene data show CDR1 as SGDLS and CDR2 as YYNGEE. The CDR3 nucleotides read TGTGCCAGCAGCCGCCGACTTAGTCCCAGGACCTACAATGAGCAGTTCTTC. Translation gives CASSRRLSPRTYNEQFF.

This clonotype was detected only a few times. V is TRBV20-1 and J is TRBJ2-5; TRBD1 agrees at 8 bases. The J call may be wrong; the DNA end is better matched by TRBJ2-7. The length of the CDR3 is 15 residues. From germline, CDR1 is DFQATT and CDR2 SNEGSKA (reference sequence). CDR3 in DNA: TGCAGTGCTAGGGCCCCGGGACAGGTTGTTTACGAGCAGTACTTC. This codes for CSARAPGQVVYEQYF.

V usage is TRBV4-2 and J usage is TRBJ2-3; 11 positions agree with TRBD2. The ends lost 4 bases at V and 0 bases at J; junction bases unmatched: 3. CDR1 is LGHNA and CDR2 is YNFKEQ in the germline V gene. CDR3 length: 16 residues. The CDR3 loop reads CASSLSGGASTDTQYF. The CDR3 DNA sequence: TGTGCCAGCAGCCTTAGCGGGGGGGCTAGCACAGATACGCAGTATTTT.

This chain links TRBV7-2 with TRBJ2-1, with D tentatively TRBD2 (5 bases). CDR1 and CDR2 from the germline V gene are SGHTA and FQGNSA. The CDR3 runs 16 residues. V lost 4 bases and J lost 1, with 14 bases in between. This chain's CDR3 is CASSSRRRDSYNEQFF. The CDR3 DNA sequence: TGTGCCAGCAGCTCCCGCCGCCGGGATTCCTACAATGAGCAGTTCTTC.

The chain combines TRBV5-1 with TRBJ1-2; no clear D. V gave up 4 bases and J gave up 5 bases, with 18 bases separating them. The CDR3 totals 15 residues. The germline gives CDR1 SGHRS, CDR2 YFSETQ. This CDR3 is CASSGSGTGLYGYTF. CDR3 coding DNA: TGCGCCAGCAGCGGTTCGGGCACGGGTCTATATGGCTACACCTTC.